What follows are 12 T cell receptor beta chains derived from one specimen sequenced in a study of blood T cells in healthy people across ages. For the second PCR, which ran for roughly 7 to 11 cycles, a sample-barcoded 5' primer and a J-beta primer mix were used. TCRdb used MiXCR to reprocess the 5' RACE reads, holding one entry per CDR3 protein. The sample records roughly 800,000 distinct CDR3 sequences, around 36% being singletons. Sequencing was carried out using blood. Receptors were obtained from a man aged 18 to 30 in good health.

This clonotype has just a few counts. The chain joins TRBV20-1 to TRBJ2-1, with D possibly TRBD2 on 6 matching bases. V was cut by 6 bases and J by 2 bases, with 20 bases left in between. CDR3 size: 16 residues. Germline CDR1 is DFQATT and CDR2 is SNEGSKA (reference sequence). The CDR3 region has the DNA TGCAGTGCGCGACCCCTAGTAGGCGGGGCCTACAATGAGCAGTTCTTC. This sequence encodes CSARPLVGGAYNEQFF.

The chain carries TRBV27 and TRBJ1-6; D uncertain. The CDR3 has 16 residues. Trimming took 0 bases from V and 9 from J, leaving 15 bases between them. Germline values: CDR1 MNHEY, CDR2 SMNVEV (reference sequence). CDR3 DNA: TGTGCCAGCAGTTTATCGCCGGAACCCCCAGGTTCACCCCTCCACTTT. Its translation is CASSLSPEPPGSPLHF.

This chain connects TRBV4-2 to TRBJ2-3; perhaps TRBD1 as D (6 bases). CDR3 length: 16 residues. Looked up from germline, CDR1 is LGHNA and CDR2 is YNFKEQ. V was cut by 1 base and J by 2 bases, with 13 bases left in between. CDR3 protein: CASSQVQGLDTDTQYF. The CDR3 nucleotides are TGTGCCAGCAGCCAAGTGCAGGGGTTGGACACAGATACGCAGTATTTT.

This clonotype was found a few times. DNA for the CDR3: TGTGCCTGTAAGGTGGCAGCCGATAACGAGCAGTACTTC. This translates into CACKVAADNEQYF. The chain has TRBV2 and TRBJ2-5; D remains unclear. Judging by the DNA end, TRBJ2-7 fits better; the J call may be wrong. Germline V lookup: CDR1 SNHLY, CDR2 FYNNEI. This CDR3 comprises 13 residues.

With respect to this clonotype: A much larger clone differs by one base, so this may be a read error. This chain connects TRBV20-1 to TRBJ2-5; D is perhaps TRBD1 or TRBD2 (6 bases each). Trimming stripped 5 bases from V and 4 bases from J, with 17 bases between. This CDR3 contains 14 residues. CDR1 is DFQATT and CDR2 is SNEGSKA in the germline V gene (reference sequence). The CDR3 here is CSAEGGKTRETQYF. As DNA, the CDR3 is TGCAGTGCTGAAGGGGGGAAAACTCGAGAGACCCAGTACTTC.

This rearrangement joins TRBV27 to TRBJ2-4, with unresolved D. Near its end, the DNA agrees better with TRBJ2-7, so the J call may be wrong. The CDR3 has 12 residues. The germline V gene encodes CDR1 MNHEY and CDR2 SMNVEV (reference sequence). CDR3 coding DNA: TGTGCCAGCAGTCCCTTTGGTGGCGAGCAGTACTTC. Protein sequence: CASSPFGGEQYF.

The chain combines TRBV12-3 or TRBV12-4 with TRBJ2-3, with D perhaps TRBD1 (5 bases). V was pared by 5 bases and J by 1 base, with 16 bases between. CDR3 length: 16 residues. The CDR3 DNA sequence: TGTGCCAGCAGTCCCAGGGCCACAGTCGGCACAGATACGCAGTATTTT. It encodes CASSPRATVGTDTQYF.

This clonotype appeared once. V gene TRBV7-8 combines with J gene TRBJ2-1; 8 bases fit TRBD2. Germline-derived CDR1 and CDR2 are SGHVS and FQNEAQ. This CDR3 has 16 amino acids. V was pared by 1 base and J by 3 bases, with 5 bases of the junction left unmatched. The CDR3 loop reads CASSLDGTSRYNEQFF. CDR3 bases: TGTGCCAGCAGCTTAGATGGGACTAGTCGCTACAATGAGCAGTTCTTC.

This clonotype was seen ten or more times. The rearrangement joins TRBV3-1 to TRBJ2-5; D not resolved. This CDR3 is 13 amino acids long. V dropped 2 bases and J dropped 4 bases, with 8 bases sitting between them. Germline CDR1 reads LGHDT; CDR2 reads YNNKEL (reference sequence). The CDR3 DNA is TGTGCCAGCAGCCAATATCGGTCAGAGACCCAGTACTTC. Protein sequence: CASSQYRSETQYF.

This clonotype was counted at least ten times. This chain connects TRBV7-8 to TRBJ2-1; D remains unclear. Between the trimmed V and J ends, which lost 5 bases and 7 bases, there was a span of 3 bases. The CDR3 has 10 residues. CDR1 is SGHVS, CDR2 FQNEAQ, per germline. The CDR3: CASSINEQFF. CDR3 sequence (DNA): TGTGCCAGCAGCATTAATGAGCAGTTCTTC.

The chain has TRBV20-1 and TRBJ2-2; D possibly corresponds to TRBD1 (6 bases). This CDR3 region has 14 residues. Germline lookup yields CDR1 DFQATT and CDR2 SNEGSKA (reference sequence). Trimming stripped 5 bases from V and 0 bases from J, with 10 bases between. The CDR3, as DNA: TGCAGTGCTCCGGACAGTCCGAACACCGGGGAGCTGTTTTTT. This encodes CSAPDSPNTGELFF.

Here the CDR3 reads CASEGQGISYEQYF. As DNA, the CDR3 is TGTGCCAGCGAGGGACAGGGGATCTCCTACGAGCAGTACTTC. The chain employs TRBV2 and TRBJ2-7, with 10 bases that match TRBD1. CDR1 and CDR2 (germline): SNHLY, FYNNEI. The junction had 4 bases not matched to a gene; V was cut back by 8 bases and J by 0 bases. This CDR3 has 14 amino acids.